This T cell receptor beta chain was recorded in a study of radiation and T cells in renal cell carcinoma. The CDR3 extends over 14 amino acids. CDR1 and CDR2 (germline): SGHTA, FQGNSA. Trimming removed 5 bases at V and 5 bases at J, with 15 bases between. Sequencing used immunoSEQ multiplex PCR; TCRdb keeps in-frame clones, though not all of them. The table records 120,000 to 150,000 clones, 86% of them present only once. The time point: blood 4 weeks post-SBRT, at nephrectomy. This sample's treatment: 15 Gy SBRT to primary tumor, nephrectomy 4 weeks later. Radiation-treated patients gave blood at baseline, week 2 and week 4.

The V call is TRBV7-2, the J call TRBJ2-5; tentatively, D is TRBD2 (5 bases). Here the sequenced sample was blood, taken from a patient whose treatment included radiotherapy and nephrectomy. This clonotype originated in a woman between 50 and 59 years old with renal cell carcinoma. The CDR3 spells CASSRPDQRETQYF. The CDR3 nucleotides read TGTGCCAGCAGCCGACCGGACCAGCGGGAGACCCAGTACTTC.